The clone carrying this T cell receptor (beta chain) was found many times. The antigen is undetermined. The data originate from a study of response to subunit inactivated influenza vaccine. Whole-study findings and limits: The authors suggested that every seasonal influenza vaccination recruits few new T cells.

TCRdb recomputed calls from the RT-PCR reads with MiXCR, one row per CDR3 protein. The table has about half a million distinct CDR3 sequences, 25% seen once; the top ten hold under 2.5%. Germline V gene sequence: CDR1 DFQATT, CDR2 SNEGSKA (reference sequence). Deletions cut 4 bases from V and 4 bases from J, with 19 bases between. The CDR3 is 15 residues long. This specimen consisted of CD4+ T cells sorted from PBMCs, obtained 5 days after vaccination. This sequence was found in a middle-aged man who received an inactivated influenza vaccine. The chain uses TRBV20-1 and TRBJ1-2, with unresolved D. The CDR3 DNA reads TGCAGTGCTAAAGCGTTGAGTCGGACGGCCTATGGCTACACCTTC. This codes for CSAKALSRTAYGYTF.